The rows below give T cell receptor beta chains drawn from one sample of a study of blood T cell repertoires in COVID-19. The method was immunoSEQ multiplex PCR; TCRdb's version includes in-frame clones alone and lacks a portion of them. The table includes about 240,000 clones, about 89% detected once. The sample consisted of PBMCs or T cells enriched from blood (not recorded which). Receptor source: a woman under 40 who had recovered from COVID-19. Both conserved end residues are part of each CDR3. The order of the fields is clone size, V gene, J gene, D gene, CDR3 length, CDR3 DNA, CDR3 protein. A D gene is named only where the DNA matches it firmly. Size is omitted from some rows. Given values are once, few, many or a class for expanded clones.

NA,TRBV18,TRBJ2-3,TRBD1,15,TGTGCCAGCTCACCGAGGGGACAGGCCACAGATACGCAGTATTTT,CASSPRGQATDTQYF
once,TRBV15,TRBJ2-7,TRBD1,16,TGTGCCACCAGCAGAGAAATTGGGACAGCGGCCTACGAGCAGTACTTC,CATSREIGTAAYEQYF
NA,TRBV25-1,TRBJ1-1,NA,14,TGTGCCAGCAGTGAGACAGTCAGGAACACTGAAGCTTTCTTT,CASSETVRNTEAFF
NA,TRBV7-2,TRBJ1-5,NA,14,TGTGCCAGCAGCTTGAGGAGTAGCAATCAGCCCCAGCATTTT,CASSLRSSNQPQHF
NA,TRBV27,TRBJ1-1,NA,14,TGTGCCAGCAGTTCCCTCGTATCGAACACTGAAGCTTTCTTT,CASSSLVSNTEAFF
NA,TRBV21-1,TRBJ2-5,NA,16,TGTGCCAGCAGTGATCCGGGACAGACACTTCAAGAGACCCAGTACTTC,CASSDPGQTLQETQYF
NA,TRBV30,TRBJ1-3,NA,13,TGTGCCTGGAGTACCCAGGGTAGTGACACCATATATTTT,CAWSTQGSDTIYF
few,TRBV2,TRBJ1-1,NA,13,TGTGCCAGCAGTGAGACAGCTAACACTGAAGCTTTCTTT,CASSETANTEAFF
NA,TRBV30,TRBJ2-1,TRBD2,14,TGTGCCTGTCCGACTAGCGGGAGTCAGTATGAGCAGTTCTTC,CACPTSGSQYEQFF
NA,TRBV19,TRBJ2-7,TRBD1,14,TGTGCCAGTAGTAAGGACAGGAGGAGTTTTCGGCAGTACTTC,CASSKDRRSFRQYF
once,TRBV11-1,TRBJ1-5,NA,13,TGTGCCAGCAGCTTGGAGAGGGATCAGCCCCAGCATTTT,CASSLERDQPQHF
NA,TRBV3-1/TRBV3-2,TRBJ2-1,NA,15,TGTGCCAGCAGCCTTGGGCAGAACCTGTACAATGAGCAGTTCTTC,CASSLGQNLYNEQFF
NA,TRBV4-3,TRBJ2-1,NA,14,TGCGCCAGCAGCCAAGCTGGGCCAGCTAATGAGCAGTTCTTC,CASSQAGPANEQFF
NA,TRBV4-2,TRBJ1-2,NA,15,TGTGCCAGCAGCCAAGTCGCAGATGGGGCCTATGGCTACACCTTC,CASSQVADGAYGYTF
NA,TRBV24-1,TRBJ2-5,TRBD1,15,TGTGCCACCAGTGACCTGACAGGGGCCCAAGAGACCCAGTACTTC,CATSDLTGAQETQYF
NA,TRBV25-1,TRBJ1-2,NA,16,TGTGCCAGCAGTGCACCCTCAGGGGCACTCGTCTATGGCTACACCTTC,CASSAPSGALVYGYTF
NA,TRBV9,TRBJ1-1,TRBD1,16,TGTGCCAGCAGCGTAGGCCCAGGGGGATTGAACACTGAAGCTTTCTTT,CASSVGPGGLNTEAFF
NA,TRBV28,TRBJ2-7,TRBD1,14,TGTGCCAGCAGGACCCCGGACAGGGCGGGCGAGCAGTACTTC,CASRTPDRAGEQYF
NA,TRBV7-6,TRBJ2-2,NA,17,TGTGCCAGCAGCTTAGCGAGGGCAGGCCAAGGAGCCGGGGAGCTGTTTTTT,CASSLARAGQGAGELFF
NA,TRBV27,TRBJ1-2,NA,13,TGTGCCAGCAGTTTAAGCGGCCTCTATGGCTACACCTTC,CASSLSGLYGYTF
once,TRBV6-5,TRBJ2-5,NA,13,TGTGCCAGCAGATTACAGGGTCGGGAGACCCAGTACTTC,CASRLQGRETQYF
once,TRBV18,TRBJ1-2,NA,13,TGTGCCAGCTCACCGCAGAGAGACAGCTTCTACACCTTC,CASSPQRDSFYTF
NA,TRBV6-5,TRBJ1-2,NA,13,TGTGCCAGCATCGTCTCCCCTCCCTATGGCTACACCTTC,CASIVSPPYGYTF
NA,TRBV14,TRBJ1-1,NA,13,TGTGCCAGCAGCCAAGCGAGCCGCACTGAAGCTTTCTTT,CASSQASRTEAFF
NA,TRBV11-2,TRBJ1-1,NA,12,TGTGCCAGCAACAGACCGAACACTGAAGCTTTCTTT,CASNRPNTEAFF
NA,TRBV28,TRBJ1-2,NA,13,TGTGCCAGCAGTTTGTCTCGGGGAGGTGGCTACACCTTC,CASSLSRGGGYTF
NA,TRBV6-2/TRBV6-3,TRBJ1-2,NA,18,TGTGCCAGCAGTTCCCCGATCTCGGGACATCTCGCTAACTATGGCTACACCTTC,CASSSPISGHLANYGYTF
NA,TRBV19,TRBJ2-1,TRBD2,17,TGTGCCAGTAGTATGTCACTAGCGGGACCGTCCTACAATGAGCAGTTCTTC,CASSMSLAGPSYNEQFF
NA,TRBV6-5,TRBJ2-2,NA,12,TGTGCCAGCAGTCAGAACACCGGGGAGCTGTTTTTT,CASSQNTGELFF
NA,TRBV28,TRBJ1-1,NA,15,TGTGCCAGCAGTTTACCAGGGGATGGTGACACTGAAGCTTTCTTT,CASSLPGDGDTEAFF
NA,TRBV9,TRBJ2-3,TRBD2,15,TGTGCCAGCAAAGGGACTAGCGGAAGCACAGATACGCAGTATTTT,CASKGTSGSTDTQYF
NA,TRBV27,TRBJ1-5,NA,15,TGTGCCAGCAGTTCGGCAGGGGCGCGCAATCAGCCCCAGCATTTT,CASSSAGARNQPQHF
few,TRBV7-6,TRBJ1-2,TRBD1,13,TGTGCCAGCAGCTTCCGGACAGGGGAGGGCTACACCTTC,CASSFRTGEGYTF
few,TRBV7-3,TRBJ1-2,TRBD1,14,TGTGCCAGCAGCTTAACGGCAGGGGGCTGGGGCTACACCTTC,CASSLTAGGWGYTF
once,TRBV5-4,TRBJ2-7,TRBD1,18,TGTGCCAGCAGCTTGGTCCCCGGGACAGGGAACCTCCCCTACGAGCAGTACTTC,CASSLVPGTGNLPYEQYF
NA,TRBV9,TRBJ1-1,NA,13,TGTGCCAGCAGCCCCGGAGGTGGGGCTGAAGCTTTCTTT,CASSPGGGAEAFF
NA,TRBV4-2,TRBJ1-4,NA,16,TGTGCCAGCAGCCAAGATCAGGGGCTGGATAATGAAAAACTGTTTTTT,CASSQDQGLDNEKLFF
NA,TRBV9,TRBJ1-4,TRBD1,15,TGTGCCAGCAGCACCGGGACAGGTCTTGGGGAAAAACTGTTTTTT,CASSTGTGLGEKLFF
NA,TRBV6-5,TRBJ1-1,NA,13,TGTGCCAGCTTTGACACAGGAAACACTGAAGCTTTCTTT,CASFDTGNTEAFF
NA,TRBV5-5,TRBJ1-3,NA,15,TGTGCCAGCAGCTTCTTAGACAACTCTGGAAACACCATATATTTT,CASSFLDNSGNTIYF